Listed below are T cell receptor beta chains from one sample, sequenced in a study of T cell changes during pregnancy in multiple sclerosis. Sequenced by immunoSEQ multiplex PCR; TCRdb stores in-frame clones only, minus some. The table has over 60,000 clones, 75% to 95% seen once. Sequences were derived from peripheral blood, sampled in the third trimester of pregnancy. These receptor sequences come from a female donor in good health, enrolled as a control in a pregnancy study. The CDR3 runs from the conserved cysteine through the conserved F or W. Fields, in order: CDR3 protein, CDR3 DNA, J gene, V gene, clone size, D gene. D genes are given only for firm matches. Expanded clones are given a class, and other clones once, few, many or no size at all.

CASSASGGNTEAFF	TGTGCCAGCAGCGCAAGTGGGGGCAACACTGAAGCTTTCTTT	TRBJ1-1	TRBV9	NA	NA
CASSEYKGVRSDEQFF	TGTGCCAGCAGTGAATACAAGGGAGTTAGATCCGATGAGCAGTTCTTC	TRBJ2-1	TRBV25-1	NA	NA
CASSISGSSYEQYF	TGTGCCAGCAGTATTAGCGGGAGCTCCTACGAGCAGTACTTC	TRBJ2-7	TRBV27	once	TRBD2
CASSQALGQENYGYTF	TGTGCCAGCAGCCAAGCCCTGGGACAGGAAAACTATGGCTACACCTTC	TRBJ1-2	TRBV4-2	NA	TRBD1
CASSESIGGGPSTDTQYF	TGTGCCAGCAGTGAATCCATTGGGGGGGGCCCTAGCACAGATACGCAGTATTTT	TRBJ2-3	TRBV6-1	NA	NA
CASSLTNAYEQYF	TGCGCCAGCAGCCTAACTAATGCCTACGAGCAGTACTTC	TRBJ2-7	TRBV4-1	NA	NA
CYPGGGTEAFF	TGTTATCCGGGGGGGGGCACTGAAGCTTTCTTT	TRBJ1-1	TRBV10-3	few	NA
CASSLERGQTNTEAFF	TGTGCCAGCAGCTTAGAAAGAGGACAGACAAACACTGAAGCTTTCTTT	TRBJ1-1	TRBV7-8	NA	NA
CARGPAGGEQFF	TGTGCCAGAGGCCCGGCGGGGGGTGAGCAGTTCTTC	TRBJ2-1	TRBV28	once	TRBD2
CAGGTRGYEQFF	TGTGCCGGCGGGACTAGAGGCTATGAGCAGTTCTTC	TRBJ2-1	TRBV16	NA	TRBD2
CASRGGLAGASSLYNEQFF	TGTGCCAGTAGGGGGGGACTAGCGGGAGCCTCCAGCCTCTACAATGAGCAGTTCTTC	TRBJ2-1	TRBV19	once	TRBD2
CAISERLGEAFF	TGTGCCATCAGTGAGAGACTGGGTGAAGCTTTCTTT	TRBJ1-1	TRBV10-3	NA	NA
CASSGEVAGFSAFF	TGTGCCAGCAGCGGTGAAGTGGCAGGGTTCTCGGCTTTCTTT	TRBJ1-1	TRBV7-2	NA	NA
CASSLGLAGAGANVLTF	TGCGCCAGCAGCTTGGGGCTAGCGGGGGCTGGGGCCAACGTCCTGACTTTC	TRBJ2-6	TRBV5-1	NA	TRBD2
CATSRWAGLTEAFF	TGTGCCACCAGCAGATGGGCAGGTCTCACTGAAGCTTTCTTT	TRBJ1-1	TRBV15	NA	NA
CASSSSPGHSYEQYF	TGTGCCAGCAGCTCCTCCCCGGGACACTCCTACGAGCAGTACTTC	TRBJ2-7	TRBV7-2	NA	NA
CASSLQGTSHGELFF	TGTGCCAGCAGCTTGCAAGGGACTAGCCACGGGGAGCTGTTTTTT	TRBJ2-2	TRBV7-2	NA	TRBD2
CASSLGAGEETQYF	TGCGCCAGCAGCTTGGGGGCAGGGGAGGAGACCCAGTACTTC	TRBJ2-5	TRBV5-1	NA	NA